This T cell receptor beta chain was recorded in a study of T cells after yellow fever vaccination. Study-level points and caveats: The booster saw the reappearance of most primary-vaccination clones (around 96% CD4, around 88% CD8).

This clonotype occurred a few times. Its antigen is currently unknown. Germline-derived CDR1 and CDR2 are SGHRS and YFSETQ. The CDR3 has 13 residues. V was clipped by 6 bases and J by 7 bases, with 11 bases between them. TCRdb fed the 5' RACE reads into MiXCR, producing one record per CDR3 protein. In the table there are approximately 350,000 distinct CDR3 sequences, 11% of which are singletons. The chain combines TRBV5-1 with TRBJ1-6; no firm D call. This sequence originates from a young man who received the YFV17D yellow fever vaccine. The starting material was PBMCs, obtained on the day of the first yellow fever vaccination. The CDR3 sequence: CASKWTDNSPLHF. CDR3 DNA sequence: TGCGCCAGCAAATGGACGGACAATTCACCCCTCCACTTT.